This passage covers 18 T cell receptor beta chains from one sample sequenced in a study of early T cells in non-severe SARS-CoV-2 infection. MiXCR, run by TCRdb on the 5' RACE reads, gives a single entry per CDR3 protein. The table lists 60,000 to 65,000 distinct CDR3 sequences, approximately 12% of them singletons, with 4% to 5% in the top ten. The sample was whole blood. Receptors originate from an adult who was a healthcare worker with PCR-confirmed SARS-CoV-2 infection or an uninfected control (not recorded which).

This clonotype has ten or more counts. This sequence joins TRBV7-8 and TRBJ2-1; D possibly matches TRBD1 or TRBD2 (5 bases each). This CDR3 contains 18 residues. The germline CDR1 and CDR2 sequences are SGHVS and FQNEAQ. V gave up 1 base and J gave up 4 bases, with 20 bases separating them. Here the CDR3 DNA reads TGTGCCAGCAGCTTAGTCCGGGGCTGGACTCACAAATACAATGAGCAGTTCTTC. As protein: CASSLVRGWTHKYNEQFF.

This chain connects TRBV10-2 to TRBJ2-5; TRBD2 is a possible D gene (6 bases). Germline lookup yields CDR1 WSHSY and CDR2 SAAADI. The CDR3 totals 14 residues. Between the trimmed V and J ends, which lost 0 bases and 5 bases, there was a span of 10 bases. Here the CDR3 reads CASSESTRGETQYF. The CDR3 bases are TGCGCCAGCAGTGAGTCGACTAGAGGGGAGACCCAGTACTTC.

This clonotype was counted between two and nine times. The CDR3 bases are TGCAGTGCTAGGGGACAGCTCAATCCCCTCTACGAGCAGTACTTC. This codes for CSARGQLNPLYEQYF. V is TRBV20-1 and J is TRBJ2-7, with TRBD1 matching 7 bases. This CDR3 region has 15 residues. The junction had 11 bases not matched to a gene; V was cut back by 3 bases and J by 3 bases. Germline V gene data show CDR1 as DFQATT and CDR2 as SNEGSKA (reference sequence).

The gene calls are TRBV7-8 and TRBJ2-1; either TRBD1 or TRBD2 may supply D (5 bases each). This CDR3 contains 16 residues. Germline CDR1 reads SGHVS; CDR2 reads FQNEAQ. V was cut by 5 bases and J by 2 bases, with 16 bases left in between. CDR3 in amino acids: CASSPTWGFTYNEQFF. The CDR3 region has the DNA TGTGCCAGCAGCCCCACCTGGGGGTTCACCTACAATGAGCAGTTCTTC.

The V and J genes are TRBV7-9 and TRBJ1-1, with D possibly matching TRBD1 (5 bases). This CDR3 is built from 13 residues. Germline CDR1 is SEHNR and CDR2 is FQNEAQ (reference sequence). V was shortened by 1 base and J by 10 bases, with 13 bases between the two germline ends. CDR3 DNA sequence: TGTGCCAGCAGCTTAGACGGGGGGATTGGAGCTTTCTTT. This translates into CASSLDGGIGAFF.

In this sample, this clonotype turned up a few times. This chain connects TRBV6-2 or TRBV6-3 to TRBJ1-2, with 9 positions matching TRBD1. After removal of 7 bases from V and 4 bases from J, the junction contained 4 bases not matched to a gene. Per the germline V gene, CDR1 is MNHEY and CDR2 is SVGEGT. This CDR3 comprises 13 residues. In DNA, the CDR3 is TGTGCCAGCATCGCGGACAGGGGCTATGGCTACACCTTC. Amino acids: CASIADRGYGYTF.

The V and J genes are TRBV11-2 and TRBJ2-7; no clear D gene. Germline loops: CDR1 SGHAT, CDR2 FQNNGV. This CDR3 comprises 12 residues. V gave up 8 bases and J gave up 9 bases, with 17 bases separating them. Written as DNA, the CDR3 is TGTGCCAGCGGCCTAGGGTACCTCGGGCAGTACTTC. Its translation: CASGLGYLGQYF.

This clonotype was recorded at least ten times. The chain carries TRBV12-3 or TRBV12-4 and TRBJ1-5; D unresolved. The CDR3 has 13 residues. V gave up 5 bases and J gave up 5 bases, with 10 bases separating them. This CDR3 is CASSERRYQPQHF. CDR3 DNA sequence: TGTGCCAGCAGTGAACGTAGGTATCAGCCCCAGCATTTT.

CDR3 sequence reads: CASRDSAGNTIYF. The DNA for the CDR3 is TGTGCCTCTAGGGACAGCGCTGGAAACACCATATATTTT. The chain couples TRBV30 to TRBJ1-3, with TRBD1 matching over 7 bases. This CDR3 is 13 amino acids long. V shed 7 bases, J shed 2 bases, and the junction held 5 bases outside the gene matches. Looked up from germline, CDR1 is GTSNPN and CDR2 is SVGIG (reference sequence).

The sample holds many counts of this clonotype. CDR3 nucleotide sequence: TGTGCCAGTAGTCGATCTAGCGGGGACTCCTACAATGAGCAGTTCTTC. As protein: CASSRSSGDSYNEQFF. V usage is TRBV19 and J usage is TRBJ2-1; 9 nucleotides align to TRBD2. CDR1 and CDR2 from the germline V gene are LNHDA and SQIVND (reference sequence). The length of the CDR3 is 16 residues. V lost 5 bases and J lost 0; bases outside the gene matches: 5.

This clonotype rates as medium-sized (0.01 to 0.1%). V is TRBV6-5 and J is TRBJ2-7, with D unresolved. V gave up 6 bases and J gave up 4 bases, with 7 bases separating them. CDR3 size: 11 residues. CDR1 and CDR2 (germline): MNHEY, SVGAGI. The CDR3 loop is CASSDGYEQYF. DNA of the CDR3: TGTGCCAGCAGCGACGGATACGAGCAGTACTTC.

This clonotype was found a few times. The V call is TRBV3-1, the J call TRBJ2-3; 7 nucleotides agree with TRBD1. This CDR3 is 16 amino acids long. CDR1 is LGHDT, CDR2 YNNKEL, per germline (reference sequence). V gave up 2 bases and J gave up 10 bases; unmatched junction bases: 15. The CDR3 nucleotides are TGTGCCAGCAGCCAAAACCACAATCAGGTTCAGGGGGCGCAGTATTTT. It yields the protein CASSQNHNQVQGAQYF.

This clonotype was counted between two and nine times. The chain is built from TRBV5-1 and TRBJ2-3, with 9 bases matching TRBD1. Germline CDR1 reads SGHRS; CDR2 reads YFSETQ. This CDR3 has 14 amino acids. Trimming removed 0 bases from V and 6 bases from J; junction bases left unmatched: 2. The CDR3 bases are TGCGCCAGCAGCTTGGGGGACAGGGCCGATACGCAGTATTTT. It is translated as CASSLGDRADTQYF.

The chain recombines TRBV20-1 with TRBJ1-5, with D unclear. This CDR3 contains 15 residues. The ends were cut back, 1 base at V and 0 bases at J, with 10 bases in the middle. Germline CDR1 is DFQATT and CDR2 is SNEGSKA (reference sequence). The CDR3 DNA follows: TGCAGTGCTAGAGCGTCATGGGATAGCAATCAGCCCCAGCATTTT. Its protein product is CSARASWDSNQPQHF.

The chain uses TRBV7-8 and TRBJ2-1, with 7 bases aligning to TRBD2. The junction had 5 bases not matched to a gene; V was cut back by 3 bases and J by 6 bases. Germline CDR1 is SGHVS and CDR2 is FQNEAQ. The CDR3 contains 14 residues. DNA for the CDR3: TGTGCCAGCAGCTTTTCGGGCGGGGGCAATGAGCAGTTCTTC. It translates to CASSFSGGGNEQFF.

In regard to this clonotype: The junction differs from germline at one of its ends, possibly a read error. The V call is TRBV7-2, the J call TRBJ1-2, with 9 nucleotides matching TRBD1. Germline assignment: CDR1 SGHTA and CDR2 FQGNSA. The CDR3 contains 14 residues. The CDR3 loop is CVSSLAGQGYGYTF. CDR3 DNA: TGTGTCAGCAGCTTAGCGGGACAGGGCTATGGCTACACCTTC.

This chain links TRBV29-1 with TRBJ1-1; maybe TRBD1 (5 bases). The germline V and J ends were trimmed by 4 bases and 2 bases, with 11 bases remaining between them. The V gene's germline CDR1 is SQVTM and CDR2 ANQGSEA. CDR3 size: 13 residues. The DNA of the CDR3 is TGCAGCGTTGGGGGCAGGCTCAACACTGAAGCTTTCTTT. It specifies CSVGGRLNTEAFF.

This clonotype occurred many times. This chain links TRBV18 with TRBJ2-3; D not certain. Germline CDR1 and CDR2: KGHSH and LQKENI. The ends were cut back, 2 bases at V and 3 bases at J, with 12 bases in the middle. The CDR3 sequence is 15 residues long. CDR3 amino acids: CASSPVKGGTDTQYF. The CDR3 DNA reads TGTGCCAGCTCACCAGTCAAAGGCGGTACAGATACGCAGTATTTT.